A few counts support the clone carrying this TCR beta chain. Authors' data handling: Nucleated cell number was recorded as an estimate derived from reference gene primer amplification. Libraries were prepared by immunoSEQ multiplex PCR; TCRdb keeps only in-frame clonotypes and omits some of them. Clonal size and the V and J genes are those of that table, whereas D and trimming came from the DNA. Here the sample spans 150,000 to 200,000 clones, 87% being singletons. This entry belongs to a study of blood T cell repertoires in COVID-19. Looking at the study overall: Sample material is recorded as cDNA or gDNA derived from T cells, B-cell-depleted T cells, or PBMCs.

After removal of 3 bases from V and 5 bases from J, the junction contained 10 bases not matched to a gene. The CDR3 is made up of 15 amino acids. Per the germline V gene, CDR1 is DFQATT and CDR2 is SNEGSKA (reference sequence). V usage is TRBV20-1 and J usage is TRBJ2-1; 7 bases are a match to TRBD1. The sequence derives from a woman aged 45-59 years with acute or convalescent COVID-19. Sequences were obtained from peripheral blood. CDR3 bases: TGCAGTGCTAGTCGTGGGACAGATCTGAACAATGAGCAGTTCTTC. Residues: CSASRGTDLNNEQFF.